This TCR beta chain was retrieved from a study of Ad26.COV2.S vaccination and SARS-CoV-2 variants. Germline V CDR1 and CDR2: SGDLS, YYNGEE. The J segment lost 1 base and the V segment lost 3 bases, leaving 10 bases of the junction unmatched. This CDR3 contains 17 residues. The protocol was immunoSEQ multiplex PCR, while the TCRdb copy is restricted to in-frame clones and leaves out a portion. The repertoire has 350,000 to 450,000 clones, just over 90% of them found once; the top ten carry about 3.8%. The clonotype was recovered from a human donor who had recovered from COVID-19. The rearrangement links TRBV9 to TRBJ2-1; 7 bases fit TRBD2. The sequencing used peripheral blood, collected after recovery from COVID-19. In DNA, the CDR3 is TGTGCCAGCAGCGCACCCCGGGATAGCGGGTCCTACAATGAGCAGTTCTTC. Protein: CASSAPRDSGSYNEQFF.